The 28 T cell receptor beta chains given below trace back to one sample, sequenced in a study of early T cells in non-severe SARS-CoV-2 infection. TCRdb itself ran the 5' RACE reads through MiXCR, one entry per CDR3 protein. Found here are 80,000 to 95,000 distinct CDR3 sequences, 9% to 15% of them singletons; the top ten hold just over 6.5%. What was sequenced was whole blood. The source of these receptors is an adult who was a healthcare worker with PCR-confirmed SARS-CoV-2 infection or an uninfected control (not recorded which).

This clonotype was counted only a few times. The J gene is TRBJ2-1, the V gene TRBV12-3 or TRBV12-4, with 7 bases matching TRBD2. The CDR3 is 15 amino acids. Germline trimming cut 6 bases from V and 6 bases from J; bases unmatched to any gene: 11. The CDR3 region is CASSRRLAKGNEQFF. The CDR3 region has the DNA TGTGCCAGCAGCCGCCGACTAGCTAAAGGCAATGAGCAGTTCTTC.

V is TRBV7-9 and J is TRBJ2-1; 8 bases map to TRBD2. The ends lost 2 bases at V and 5 bases at J; junction bases unmatched: 8. This CDR3 is built from 16 residues. CDR1 and CDR2 from the germline V gene are SEHNR and FQNEAQ (reference sequence). The CDR3 loop reads CASSLPGRAPNNEQFF. The CDR3 DNA follows: TGTGCCAGCAGCTTACCCGGGAGGGCCCCCAACAATGAGCAGTTCTTC.

This clonotype occurred a few times. The V gene is TRBV9, the J gene TRBJ2-1; 11 bases match TRBD2. CDR1 SGDLS and CDR2 YYNGEE come from the germline V gene. The ends lost 3 bases at V and 4 bases at J; junction bases unmatched: 9. This CDR3 has 17 residues. As DNA, the CDR3 is TGTGCCAGCAGCGCCGCTTGGACTAGCGGGTTGTACAATGAGCAGTTCTTC. This codes for CASSAAWTSGLYNEQFF.

The chain has TRBV30 and TRBJ1-1, with TRBD1 as a possible D gene (5 bases). The CDR3 has 11 residues. The germline V gene encodes CDR1 GTSNPN and CDR2 SVGIG (reference sequence). Trimming took 4 bases from V and 8 from J, leaving 11 bases between them. CDR3 region: CAWNFRGEAFF. The CDR3, as DNA: TGTGCCTGGAATTTTAGGGGCGAAGCTTTCTTT.

The table lists this clonotype with many counts. The chain is built from TRBV7-3 and TRBJ2-2; D ambiguous. Germline CDR1 is SGHTA and CDR2 is FQGTGA. CDR3 length equals 13 residues. V gave up 2 bases and J gave up 4 bases, with 5 bases separating them. In DNA, the CDR3 is TGTGCCAGCAGCTTAGAGAGCACCGGGGAGCTGTTTTTT. Translation: CASSLESTGELFF. The variable domain in full, with the rest retrieved from reference TRBV7-3 and TRBJ2-2, is GAGVSQTPSNKVTEKGKYVELRCDPISGHTALYWYRQSLGQGPEFLIYFQGTGAADDSGLPNDRFFAVRPEGSVSTLKIQRTERGDSAVYLCASSLESTGELFFGEGSRLTVL.

V is TRBV24-1 and J is TRBJ2-3; maybe TRBD1 (6 bases). The germline CDR1 and CDR2 sequences are KGHDR and SFDVKD. CDR3 length: 14 residues. The V gene lost 4 bases and the J gene lost 0 bases, with 7 bases spanning the gap. The CDR3 sequence: CATSDRGSTDTQYF. DNA for the CDR3: TGTGCCACCAGTGACAGGGGCAGCACAGATACGCAGTATTTT.

The chain employs TRBV10-2 and TRBJ2-1; D is undetermined. V was shortened by 0 bases and J by 7 bases, with 13 bases between the two germline ends. The CDR3 spans 15 residues. Germline V gene data show CDR1 as WSHSY and CDR2 as SAAADI. CDR3 sequence reads: CASSESKGLVNEQFF. The CDR3 DNA follows: TGCGCCAGCAGTGAGTCGAAAGGTTTGGTGAATGAGCAGTTCTTC.

This clonotype showed up just a few times. The rearrangement uses TRBV6-5 and TRBJ2-7; 7 positions agree with TRBD2. Germline V gives CDR1 MNHEY, CDR2 SVGAGI. The CDR3 consists of 14 residues. V lost 2 bases, J lost 2 bases, and 3 bases stayed unmatched. The CDR3 sequence: CASSYGGSTYEQYF. Here the CDR3 DNA reads TGTGCCAGCAGTTACGGCGGGAGTACCTACGAGCAGTACTTC.

CDR3 loop: CSVEDRGDRGSGYGYTF. CDR3 bases: TGCAGCGTTGAAGATCGGGGAGACAGGGGGTCAGGCTATGGCTACACCTTC. This chain connects TRBV29-1 to TRBJ1-2; 9 bases are shared with TRBD1. Looked up from germline, CDR1 is SQVTM and CDR2 is ANQGSEA. The CDR3 contains 17 residues. V was clipped by 0 bases and J by 4 bases; unmatched bases: 12. The whole variable domain, remainder taken from reference TRBV29-1 and TRBJ1-2, is SAVISQKPSRDICQRGTSLTIQCQVDSQVTMMFWYRQQPGQSLTLIATANQGSEATYESGFVIDKFPISRPNLTFSTLTVSNMSPEDSSIYLCSVEDRGDRGSGYGYTFGSGTRLTVV.

This clonotype was picked up a small number of times. The chain links TRBV29-1 to TRBJ2-6; tentatively, D is TRBD1 (6 bases). Germline lookup yields CDR1 SQVTM and CDR2 ANQGSEA. CDR3 size: 16 residues. The V and J ends lost 7 bases and 3 bases respectively, with 19 bases between them. The CDR3, as DNA: TGCAGCGCCACGCAGGGGTCCCTTCGTGGGGCCAACGTCCTGACTTTC. Encoded protein: CSATQGSLRGANVLTF.

This clonotype occurred a few times. The gene calls are TRBV7-9 and TRBJ1-1; D is perhaps TRBD1 (5 bases). CDR1 and CDR2 from the germline V gene are SEHNR and FQNEAQ (reference sequence). V lost 5 bases to trimming and J lost 12 bases, with 13 bases between them. The CDR3 is made up of 11 amino acids. CDR3 sequence: CASSATGHSFF. The CDR3 DNA sequence: TGTGCCAGCAGCGCCACCGGACATTCTTTCTTT. Together with reference TRBV7-9 and TRBJ1-1, the CDR3 gives the full variable domain: DTGVSQNPRHKITKRGQNVTFRCDPISEHNRLYWYRQTLGQGPEFLTYFQNEAQLEKSRLLSDRFSAERPKGSFSTLEIQRTEQGDSAMYLCASSATGHSFFGQGTRLTVV.

In this sample, this clonotype turned up a few times. This chain links TRBV5-4 with TRBJ2-7, with TRBD2 matching over 10 bases. CDR1 SGHNT and CDR2 YYREEE come from the germline V gene (reference sequence). The CDR3 runs 17 residues. J gave up 5 bases and V 0 bases, and 11 bases lay outside the gene matches. The CDR3 loop reads CASSLGLAGSGTNEQYF. The CDR3 DNA sequence: TGTGCCAGCAGCTTGGGACTAGCGGGTAGCGGCACCAACGAGCAGTACTTC.

There are a few counts of this clonotype. CDR3 region: CASSDQQYQETQYF. The CDR3 DNA is TGTGCCAGCAGTGATCAGCAGTACCAAGAGACCCAGTACTTC. V usage is TRBV2 and J usage is TRBJ2-5; D unresolved. V was cut by 3 bases and J by 0 bases, with 8 bases left in between. Germline assignment: CDR1 SNHLY and CDR2 FYNNEI. The CDR3 is 14 residues long.

This clonotype was seen a handful of times. The chain couples TRBV7-9 to TRBJ1-6; D perhaps matches TRBD1 (6 bases). The V end was cut by 4 bases, the J end by 7 bases, with 20 bases between. This CDR3 spans 17 amino acids. Germline CDR1 and CDR2: SEHNR and FQNEAQ (reference sequence). CDR3 coding DNA: TGTGCCAGCAGCTCGGCAATGCCCACAGGGCCCAATTCACCCCTCCACTTT. Translating it yields CASSSAMPTGPNSPLHF.

This clonotype was found a few times. The chain combines TRBV2 with TRBJ2-1; no firm D call. Looked up from germline, CDR1 is SNHLY and CDR2 is FYNNEI. Trimming stripped 0 bases from V and 4 bases from J, with 16 bases between. This CDR3 has 17 amino acids. CDR3: CASSEALVVDLYNEQFF. The CDR3 nucleotides read TGTGCCAGCAGTGAAGCGCTCGTAGTAGACCTTTACAATGAGCAGTTCTTC. The whole variable domain, remainder taken from reference TRBV2 and TRBJ2-1, is EPEVTQTPSHQVTQMGQEVILRCVPISNHLYFYWYRQILGQKVEFLVSFYNNEISEKSEIFDDQFSVERPDGSNFTLKIRSTKLEDSAMYFCASSEALVVDLYNEQFFGPGTRLTVL.

The table lists this clonotype with many counts. The gene calls are TRBV6-5 and TRBJ1-1; a possible D gene is TRBD1 (6 bases). This CDR3 is 16 amino acids long. Germline V lookup: CDR1 MNHEY, CDR2 SVGAGI. Trimming pared 5 bases from V and 4 bases from J, leaving 20 bases between. The CDR3 loop is CASSPTAPGGGTEAFF. CDR3 sequence (DNA): TGTGCCAGCAGTCCCACGGCCCCCGGAGGGGGCACTGAAGCTTTCTTT.

V gene TRBV5-1 combines with J gene TRBJ2-7; possible D gene TRBD1, 7 bases. With 1 base removed from V and 4 bases from J, the gap between germline ends came to 18 bases. Germline V gene data show CDR1 as SGHRS and CDR2 as YFSETQ. The CDR3 extends over 16 amino acids. The chain's CDR3 is CASSLYGTAAGYEQYF. CDR3 nucleotides: TGCGCCAGCAGCTTGTACGGGACAGCGGCGGGATACGAGCAGTACTTC.

The CDR3 region is CASSWAGDEQFF. The CDR3 coding sequence is TGTGCCAGCAGCTGGGCAGGGGATGAGCAGTTCTTC. This chain links TRBV12-3 or TRBV12-4 with TRBJ2-1, with a tentative D call TRBD1 (6 bases). The CDR3 consists of 12 residues. Trimming removed 6 bases from V and 8 bases from J, with 11 bases in between.

Only a few counts were recorded for this clonotype. V and J are TRBV12-3 or TRBV12-4 and TRBJ1-5; TRBD1 aligns across 7 bases. The CDR3 spans 17 residues. The V and J ends lost 5 bases and 0 bases, in that order; junction bases with no gene match: 10. CDR3 protein: CASSPSRGAYSNQPQHF. CDR3 bases: TGTGCCAGCAGTCCGAGCAGGGGGGCTTATAGCAATCAGCCCCAGCATTTT.

A few counts support this clonotype. The chain links TRBV5-1 to TRBJ2-1; D not certain. The V gene's germline CDR1 is SGHRS and CDR2 YFSETQ. This CDR3 contains 12 residues. The germline V and J ends were trimmed by 1 base and 8 bases, with 7 bases remaining between them. The CDR3 DNA is TGCGCCAGCAGCTTGTTTCTCGATGAGCAGTTCTTC. It yields the protein CASSLFLDEQFF.

This clonotype was observed many times. The chain carries TRBV11-2 and TRBJ1-1, with D possibly matching TRBD1 (5 bases). With 5 bases removed from V and 8 bases from J, the gap between germline ends came to 12 bases. The CDR3 spans 12 residues. Germline V gene data show CDR1 as SGHAT and CDR2 as FQNNGV. The CDR3 coding sequence is TGTGCCAGCAGCCCTGGGAGGACAGAAGCTTTCTTT. It yields the protein CASSPGRTEAFF.

The chain uses TRBV20-1 and TRBJ2-2; 13 bases agree with TRBD2. This CDR3 region has 14 residues. After removal of 5 bases from V and 4 bases from J, the junction contained 1 base not matched to a gene. Germline CDR1 and CDR2: DFQATT and SNEGSKA (reference sequence). The CDR3 loop is CSARLAGGTGELFF. The DNA of the CDR3 is TGCAGTGCTCGACTAGCGGGAGGCACCGGGGAGCTGTTTTTT.

This clonotype was seen more than once but under ten times. The chain links TRBV2 to TRBJ2-5, with D tentatively TRBD1 or TRBD2 (5 bases each). Germline V gene lookup returns CDR1 SNHLY and CDR2 FYNNEI. This CDR3 is built from 12 residues. Between the trimmed V and J ends, which lost 8 bases and 3 bases, there was a span of 10 bases. CDR3 bases: TGTGCCAGCGGGGGAGCGGAAGAGACCCAGTACTTC. Its protein is CASGGAEETQYF. The whole variable domain, filled in from reference TRBV2 and TRBJ2-5, reads EPEVTQTPSHQVTQMGQEVILRCVPISNHLYFYWYRQILGQKVEFLVSFYNNEISEKSEIFDDQFSVERPDGSNFTLKIRSTKLEDSAMYFCASGGAEETQYFGPGTRLLVL.

At least ten counts were recorded for this clonotype. The chain has TRBV5-1 and TRBJ2-5; no definite D call. Germline CDR1 reads SGHRS; CDR2 reads YFSETQ. Between the trimmed V and J ends, which lost 6 bases and 2 bases, there was a span of 11 bases. The CDR3 has 13 residues. The CDR3 loop reads CASTTLGQETQYF. The CDR3 DNA follows: TGCGCCAGCACTACCCTGGGGCAAGAGACCCAGTACTTC.

This chain connects TRBV20-1 to TRBJ1-4; D gene uncertain. The CDR3 spans 15 residues. The V and J ends lost 0 bases and 7 bases respectively, with 15 bases between them. Germline V gene sequence: CDR1 DFQATT, CDR2 SNEGSKA (reference sequence). CDR3 nucleotide sequence: TGCAGTGCTAGAGATCCGCAATCAGGTCTTGAAAAACTGTTTTTT. This codes for CSARDPQSGLEKLFF.

The rearrangement links TRBV29-1 to TRBJ2-7; TRBD1 or TRBD2 may be the D gene (5 bases each). The germline CDR1 and CDR2 sequences are SQVTM and ANQGSEA. CDR3 length: 12 amino acids. V was pared by 4 bases and J by 7 bases, with 14 bases between. CDR3: CSVGLEGREQYF. CDR3 DNA: TGCAGCGTTGGGCTTGAGGGGCGTGAGCAGTACTTC.

In this sample, this clonotype turned up many times. The chain employs TRBV3-1 and TRBJ1-5; D may be TRBD1 (5 bases). The CDR3 sequence is 15 residues long. Germline CDR1 LGHDT, CDR2 YNNKEL (reference sequence). Trimming shortened V by 3 bases and J by 1 base, and 10 bases separated the two germline ends. The CDR3 sequence: CASSHDQGSNQPQHF. Written as DNA, the CDR3 is TGTGCCAGCAGCCACGACCAGGGCAGCAATCAGCCCCAGCATTTT.

This clonotype was picked up many times. This chain joins TRBV11-1 and TRBJ1-1; TRBD1 matches 8 bases. V was pared by 6 bases and J by 3 bases, with 6 bases of the junction left unmatched. Germline-derived CDR1 and CDR2 are SGHAT and FQDESV (reference sequence). This CDR3 spans 14 amino acids. The CDR3 coding sequence is TGTGCCAGCAGTCAGGGGGCGCGGGACACTGAAGCTTTCTTT. This encodes CASSQGARDTEAFF.